Listed here are 8 T cell receptor beta chains from one sample, sequenced in a study of vaccination and CD4 T cells after COVID-19. No antigens are known for them. Sequence data for DNA of cultured CD4+ T cells were generated by the Oncomine TCR Beta short-read assay. TCRdb reprocessed the PCR reads via MiXCR and lists one record per CDR3 protein. Among 15,000 to 25,000 distinct CDR3 sequences listed, 60% were seen once. Treatment here: approximately 9-day PBMC culture with coronavirus spike peptide pools or control peptides (ViraFEST assay). Material: CD4+ T cells from blood, cultured in vitro, obtained after SARS-CoV-2 vaccination. The source of these receptors is a human donor who had recovered from COVID-19.

This sequence joins TRBV27 and TRBJ2-1; weak D call: TRBD2 (6 bases). From germline, CDR1 is MNHEY and CDR2 SMNVEV (reference sequence). There are 15 residues in the CDR3. The germline V and J ends were trimmed by 3 bases and 6 bases, with 15 bases remaining between them. CDR3 loop: CASSLGSGAGNEQFF. In nucleotides, the CDR3 is TGTGCCAGCAGTTTGGGGAGTGGAGCGGGCAATGAGCAGTTCTTC.

The rearrangement links TRBV20-1 to TRBJ2-3; 11 nucleotides align to TRBD2. The V and J ends lost 6 bases and 3 bases, in that order; junction bases with no gene match: 14. Germline CDR1 is DFQATT and CDR2 is SNEGSKA (reference sequence). This CDR3 has 17 residues. CDR3 DNA sequence: TGCAGTGCCTCCAAAGCCGGGACTAGCGGCTCAACAGATACGCAGTATTTT. Protein: CSASKAGTSGSTDTQYF.

The chain employs TRBV27 and TRBJ2-5; D is ambiguous. V was pared by 8 bases and J by 6 bases, with 19 bases between. There are 14 residues in the CDR3. Germline V gene sequence: CDR1 MNHEY, CDR2 SMNVEV (reference sequence). CDR3 DNA sequence: TGTGCCAGCTCTTTCCGTGGGCTATCTAAGACCCAGTACTTC. Translated: CASSFRGLSKTQYF.

The chain recombines TRBV20-1 with TRBJ2-3; 9 bases fit TRBD2. CDR3 length: 15 amino acids. J gave up 5 bases and V 4 bases, and 10 bases lay outside the gene matches. CDR1 is DFQATT, CDR2 SNEGSKA, per germline (reference sequence). The CDR3 nucleotides are TGCAGTGCTACACTTGTAGCGGGAGTCAGAGATACGCAGTATTTT. This sequence encodes CSATLVAGVRDTQYF.

The rearrangement links TRBV19 to TRBJ2-5, with a tentative D call TRBD1 (5 bases). Trimming cost V 3 bases and J 7 bases, with 15 bases left between them. The CDR3 covers 14 residues. Germline V gene data show CDR1 as LNHDA and CDR2 as SQIVND (reference sequence). DNA for the CDR3: TGTGCCAGTAGTATTGGACGCTCCCAGGGGACCCAGTACTTC. It codes for CASSIGRSQGTQYF.

This clonotype was seen more than once but under ten times. The DNA for the CDR3 is TGTGCCAGTAGGGTCAGGGGAAACACTGAAGCTTTCTTT. This translates into CASRVRGNTEAFF. This chain joins TRBV19 and TRBJ1-1; perhaps TRBD1 as D (6 bases). Germline V gene data show CDR1 as LNHDA and CDR2 as SQIVND (reference sequence). The CDR3 length is 13 residues. The V and J ends lost 6 bases and 2 bases respectively, with 10 bases between them.

This CDR3 is CSARQYQETQYF. As DNA, the CDR3 is TGCAGTGCTAGACAGTACCAAGAGACCCAGTACTTC. This chain links TRBV20-1 with TRBJ2-5; no definite D call. The length of the CDR3 is 12 residues. Trimming shortened V by 2 bases and J by 0 bases, and 4 bases separated the two germline ends. Germline V CDR1 and CDR2: DFQATT, SNEGSKA (reference sequence).

This rearrangement joins TRBV20-1 to TRBJ1-6, with D tentatively TRBD1 (5 bases). This CDR3 region has 13 residues. Germline V gives CDR1 DFQATT, CDR2 SNEGSKA (reference sequence). Trimming left V 0 bases short and J 12 bases short, with 12 bases between. CDR3 sequence (DNA): TGCAGTGCTAGAGAAGGATGGCAGGGACCCCTCCACTTT. Translation gives CSAREGWQGPLHF.